This T cell receptor beta chain was observed in a study of graft-versus-host responses after intestinal transplantation. Across the whole study: Each recipient received a multivisceral, liver-intestinal, or isolated intestinal graft. All recipients got anti-thymocyte globulin induction, then tacrolimus and steroids for roughly three years.

A remark on this clone: Its antigen is as yet unknown.

Trimming pared 3 bases from V and 5 bases from J, leaving 11 bases between. This CDR3 spans 14 amino acids. Germline V gene data show CDR1 as SGHNT and CDR2 as YYREEE (reference sequence). Findings and caveats of the study: Researchers found peak circulating GvH clone levels linked to early post-transplant HvG declines.

Repertoires were generated with immunoSEQ multiplex PCR, while TCRdb's copy carries only in-frame clones and drops some. This table holds roughly 110,000 clones, roughly 87% found once. The chain recombines TRBV5-4 with TRBJ2-2, with D unclear. This TCR derives from a human donor who was the organ donor for an intestinal transplant. The specimen comprised unstimulated CD4+ T cells sorted from spleen or lymph node cells, sampled before transplant. The CDR3: CASSSLVGTGELFF. The DNA of the CDR3 is TGTGCCAGCAGCTCGTTGGTAGGGACCGGGGAGCTGTTTTTT.